This TCR beta chain was retrieved from a study of blood T cell repertoires in COVID-19. Study-level background: Sites in the United States, Italy and Spain provided acute and convalescent COVID-19 samples. Sample material is recorded as cDNA or gDNA derived from T cells, B-cell-depleted T cells, or PBMCs.

Data came from immunoSEQ multiplex PCR; TCRdb stores just in-frame clones and leaves some out. Of 430,000 or so clones listed, over 85% are singletons. During active infection, Seattle patients enrolled and were then monitored through disease. From germline, CDR1 is SGHNT and CDR2 YYREEE (reference sequence). With V trimmed by 4 bases and J by 2 bases, 6 bases remained unmatched. The CDR3 has 15 amino acids. Input material: peripheral blood. This TCR was sampled from a man aged 18 to 30 with COVID-19, enrolled during active disease. This sequence joins TRBV5-4 and TRBJ1-2; 9 bases match TRBD1. CDR3 region: CASSLRTGENYGYTF. The CDR3 DNA sequence: TGTGCCAGCAGCCTTAGGACAGGGGAGAACTATGGCTACACCTTC.